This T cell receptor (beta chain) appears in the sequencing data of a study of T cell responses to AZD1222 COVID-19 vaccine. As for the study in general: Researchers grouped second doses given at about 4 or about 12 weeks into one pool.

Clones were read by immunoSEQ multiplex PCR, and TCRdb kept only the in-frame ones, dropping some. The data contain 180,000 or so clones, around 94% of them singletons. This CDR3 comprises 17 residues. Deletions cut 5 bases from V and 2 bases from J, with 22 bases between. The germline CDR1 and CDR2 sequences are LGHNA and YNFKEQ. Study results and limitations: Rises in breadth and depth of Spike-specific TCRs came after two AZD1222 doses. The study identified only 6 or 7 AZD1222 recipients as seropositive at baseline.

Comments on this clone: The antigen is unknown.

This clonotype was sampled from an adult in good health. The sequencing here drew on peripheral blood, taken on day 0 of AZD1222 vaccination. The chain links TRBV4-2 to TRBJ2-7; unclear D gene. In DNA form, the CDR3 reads TGTGCCAGCAGCAAACCCGAAGGAGCGTCAGATGCCTACGAGCAGTACTTC. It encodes CASSKPEGASDAYEQYF.